The rows below give T cell receptor beta chains drawn from one sample of a study of blood T cell repertoires in COVID-19. Sequenced by immunoSEQ multiplex PCR; TCRdb stores in-frame clones only, minus some. The table has 95,000 to 100,000 clones, around 84% seen once. The specimen was peripheral blood. The receptors come from a woman in her sixties or seventies with active or convalescent COVID-19. Each CDR3 is given without its conserved first and last residue.

14 | TRBV5-4 | ASSPTSGGAMNTQY
11 | TRBV5-1 | ASSDAGTDTQY
13 | TRBV19 | ASSDSQGPLGLQY
14 | TRBV5-1 | ASSSGTSGTSDTQY
12 | TRBV4-3 | ASRTSRNTGELF
14 | TRBV24-1 | ATSDPGLAGGGEQF
12 | TRBV2 | ASSETGGNSPLH
9 | TRBV6-2/TRBV6-3 | ASTPLYEQF
14 | TRBV18 | ASSRDAISGANVLT
14 | TRBV19 | ASNVGLDRLNTEAF
13 | TRBV5-1 | ASSRDRVGQETQY
13 | TRBV24-1 | ATSDPSDRVGEQY
12 | TRBV2 | ASSDGQGRSPLH
10 | TRBV28 | ASRNTGNEQF
11 | TRBV28 | ASSLPDRGTQY
14 | TRBV5-4 | ASSLGRESSYNEQF
14 | TRBV10-3 | AIGRGERNSNQPQH
13 | TRBV15 | ATSRATLGSYEQY
12 | TRBV19 | ASKHRDNPDTQY
14 | TRBV5-1 | ASSLAGGQGQETQY
13 | TRBV2 | ASSATDRGEYEQY
12 | TRBV6-2/TRBV6-3 | ASSYGTKGLPQH
12 | TRBV3-1/TRBV3-2 | ASSFRQGQETQY
12 | TRBV5-4 | AAAKGAESSPLH
13 | TRBV28 | ATLPGDKAVYGYT
12 | TRBV2 | ASNPYQNTEKLF
13 | TRBV18 | ASSTGTGGTGELF
13 | TRBV10-3 | ASRGQGLLSYEQY
13 | TRBV5-1 | ASSSWTGPNTEAF
12 | TRBV3-1/TRBV3-2 | ASSQKPLSEKLF
14 | TRBV4-3 | ASSRSTSGIPNEQY
13 | TRBV2 | ASSEEGGRSNEQF
11 | TRBV5-1 | ASSLEGRGELF
11 | TRBV27 | ASSFRNPPEAF
15 | TRBV5-1 | ASSPRLAGGSYNEQF
12 | TRBV7-2 | ASSLGPGSRAAF
13 | TRBV7-8 | ASSSPLGHNTEAF
14 | TRBV4-3 | ASSQGAGGPVETQY
11 | TRBV6-5 | ASRNREPSEQY
13 | TRBV28 | ASSPPQGETYGYT
9 | TRBV11-2 | ASSTHEGAF
13 | TRBV24-1 | ATSNSGETYNEQF
11 | TRBV28 | ASSPAQGGEAF
12 | TRBV18 | ASSPRQGSGELF
11 | TRBV15 | ATSRDSNYGYT
11 | TRBV28 | ASSFDRYTEAF
12 | TRBV5-8 | ASSPFSSGGEQF
10 | TRBV14 | ASSRGLQTQY
12 | TRBV5-1 | ASSLDGSQETQY
17 | TRBV14 | ASSQDPTSGGVRTDTQY
13 | TRBV5-4 | ASSRGGREKNIQY
13 | TRBV11-2 | ASSLYSNYNSPLH
14 | TRBV18 | ASSQIQGAPGWEQY
12 | TRBV7-9 | ASSSLAGSYGYT